The source of this T cell receptor (beta chain) is a study of Ad26.COV2.S vaccination and SARS-CoV-2 variants (dated by TCRdb to the early 2020s). Regarding the complete study: Donors in the vaccine arm were drawn from COV1001, a phase I-IIa trial of Ad26.COV2.S in healthy adults that was multicentre, randomized, double-blind and placebo-controlled. Ad26.COV2.S was administered intramuscularly at 5 x 10^10 or 1 x 10^11 viral particles, either as a single shot or as two shots given 56 days apart. The TCR-sequenced set comprised about 32 samples: roughly 19 Ad26.COV2.S vaccine recipients, 5 placebo recipients and 8 SARS-CoV-2 convalescent individuals. Blinding of investigators to trial group allocation was maintained during experiments and outcome assessment. TCRbeta repertoire sequencing was used to assess the specificity and breadth of SARS-CoV-2-reactive T cell receptors after Ad26.COV2.S vaccination. Trial participants were randomized into five groups of five: low-dose or high-dose Ad26.COV2.S given once or twice, or placebo on both occasions. Overall results and qualifications from the work: It was noted by the authors that total T cell responses may have been underestimated by the TCR breadth and depth analyses. The study was not powered to compare responses between vaccine doses or regimens. Ad26.COV2.S recipients had higher spike-specific TCR breadth than placebo recipients (P = 0.0014). Comparable non-spike TCR breadth was observed between vaccine and placebo recipients, consistent with only spike being contained in the vaccine. After vaccination, substantial breadth of spike-specific CD8+ and CD4+ T cell responses was reported.

TCRbeta CDR3 regions were sequenced with the immunoSEQ Assay. After extraction, genomic DNA underwent amplification by bias-controlled multiplex PCR, followed by high-throughput sequencing. Processing in the source paper ran as follows. Collapsing and filtering of sequences were performed to quantify the absolute abundance of each unique TCRbeta CDR3 region. Usable DNA was measured by amplifying reference genes present in all nucleated cells, and TCRbeta template counts were normalized to that usable DNA to estimate T cell fraction. Repertoire TCRs were annotated as SARS-CoV-2-specific by exact matching of V gene, CDR3 amino acid sequence and J gene to a known reactive TCR set. MIRA supplied the reference SARS-CoV-2 TCR set, which was filtered for enrichment in COVID-19-positive ImmuneCODE repertoires so that public or cross-reactive TCRs were removed. Using the MIRA antigens, annotated TCRs were further analysed by specific ORF or by position within an ORF. Depth was the summed frequency of annotated unique rearrangements, while breadth was defined as annotated unique rearrangements over total unique productive rearrangements. Two-sided Wilcoxon rank-sum tests were used to compare TCR breadth between groups. The table comes from immuneACCESS by way of TCRdb, which keeps in-frame sequences with V and J called. Part of the clones is missing from these tables; in studies checked, under half for an unresolved V gene and the rest for unknown reasons. The DNA was the basis for D and trimming; V, J and clone size are from that table. The sample yields around 300,000 clones; 85% to 90% were counted once. The ten largest make up about 5% of the sample.

As concerns this clone: No cognate antigen has been identified for it. No clone much larger than this one lies a single base away; base qualities are absent.

Measured from the cysteine to the phenylalanine, the CDR3 is 15 residues long. Kept here is only the CDR3 DNA, which spans 45 bases and is read in frame from base 1. From a lookup of the germline V gene (reference sequence), CDR1 and CDR2 are SEHNR and FQNEAQ. V loses 4 bases at its end and J loses 2 bases; junction bases beyond the gene matches: 1. Taken with the paper, the label for treatment or condition translates to: over 15 received Ad26.COV2.S at low or high dose, single or two shots; 5 received placebo; per-sample allocation not given. For vaccine and placebo recipients, repertoires were sequenced using samples collected on day 63 after the first injection. Between 29 July and 7 August 2020, Cohort 1b enrolled some 25 adults aged 18-55 years at one site in Boston, USA. As a vaccine, Ad26.COV2.S was a replication-incompetent adenovirus type 26 vector that expressed a prefusion-stabilized SARS-CoV-2 spike protein derived from the original Wuhan strain.

This sequence was found in a person between 18 and 59 years old who received the Ad26.COV2.S COVID-19 vaccine or a placebo. Sequences were derived from peripheral blood, sampled in a trial of Ad26.COV2.S vaccine versus placebo. This chain is built from TRBV7-9 and TRBJ1-6; a stretch of 8 junction bases matches TRBD1. The DNA sequence is as follows: TGTGCCAGCAGCTCGACAGGGGCCTATAATTCACCCCTCCACTTT. Translated, this is CASSSTGAYNSPLHF.